Here is one TCR beta chain with its context. The V gene lost 3 bases and the J gene lost 2 bases, with 12 bases spanning the gap. The CDR3 is 15 amino acids. Germline V gene sequence: CDR1 SGDLS, CDR2 YYNGEE. This entry belongs to a study of blood T cells in healthy people across ages. Alongside a J-beta primer mix, a sample-barcoded 5' primer served in a second PCR lasting 7 to 11 cycles. TCRdb recomputed calls from the 5' RACE reads with MiXCR, one row per CDR3 protein. The sample has about 510,000 distinct CDR3 sequences, 27% seen once; the top ten hold 3% to 4%. Whenever a sample was processed, at least 6 million PBMCs were isolated. Another study also made use of these data, one on T cells of mothers and their children. From that second work: Samples came from three healthy Caucasian mothers and their six children. The TCR beta CDR3 read count exceeded 8 million for each mother and was several million for each child.

This clonotype was obtained from a boy aged 2 to 10 in good health. The genes are TRBV9 and TRBJ2-4; weak D call: TRBD2 (5 bases). Source material: blood. CDR3 sequence: CASSGGKVTKNIQYF. The CDR3 DNA follows: TGTGCCAGCAGCGGAGGGAAAGTGACCAAAAACATTCAGTACTTC.